This is a list of T cell receptor beta chains from one sample in a study of PD-L1 blockade in urothelial cancer. TCRdb's table, derived via immunoSEQ multiplex PCR, lists solely in-frame clones and lacks some. The table lists more than 30,000 clones, approximately 82% of them singletons, with roughly a sixth in the top ten. The source was PBMCs, collected around atezolizumab (anti-PD-L1) treatment. These receptors all stem from a man between 60 and 70 years old with urothelial cancer. Each CDR3 is given without its conserved first and last residue.

v_gene | CDR3aa
TRBV10-3 | AISREGGGNTEAF
TRBV28 | ASSFSQIYGYT
TRBV27 | ASRPGGSNQPQH
TRBV29-1 | SVGTASNTGELF
TRBV28 | ASSSIRTGTGNTEAF
TRBV11-1 | ASSPGTSGTTDTQY
TRBV2 | ASSDGSVAKNIQY
TRBV20-1 | SVKGGTEAF
TRBV7-2 | ASSQAESSYNEQF
TRBV7-9 | ASSLAGGYNEQF
TRBV2 | ASSDLQGLAGMDTQY
TRBV11-2 | ASSLRRGPPHTEAF
TRBV20-1 | SASKNTEAF
TRBV20-1 | SAEADYGYT
TRBV10-3 | AIRGSGGSSYEQY